This entry features one T cell receptor (beta chain) sequence. This receptor's antigen is unknown. Qualities for individual bases were not recorded, and no much larger clone is one base off. V trim: 5 bases; J trim: 7 bases; unmatched bases: 7. CDR1 and CDR2, per the germline V gene, are SQVTM and ANQGSEA. The CDR3 holds 12 amino acids from the cysteine to the phenylalanine. The kept DNA is CDR3 alone, 36 bases in frame from the first base. The CDR3 regions of human TCRbeta chains were analyzed by immunosequencing. Per the source publication's procedure: Repertoire TCRs were matched against a reference library of SARS-CoV-2-specific TCRs generated with the MIRA antigen-specificity platform. Breadth was defined as the fraction of unique TCRs that were SARS-CoV-2-associated. Depth was defined as the fraction of total T cells that were SARS-CoV-2-associated. Each spike-specific TCR was assigned to its reactive spike region and to a CD4 or CD8 class using the MIRA data. Log10-transformed breadth and depth values were compared by one-way ANOVA with Sidak's multiple comparisons tests. TCRdb retrieved this table from immuneACCESS and kept in-frame rearrangements only. Not all clones are present; in checked studies, unresolved V genes account for under half, and no reason is known for the remainder. The V and J calls and clone size are taken from that table; D and trimming were inferred from the DNA. For this sample the table gives 98,000 or so clones, of which approximately 86% were detected only once. The biggest ten clones account for 3% to 3.5% of the sample.

This sample is drawn from a study of T cell responses to AZD1222 COVID-19 vaccine (dated by TCRdb to 2020 to 2023). Looking at the study overall: A total of 233 trial participants underwent TCR sequencing, of whom some 200 had received two doses of AZD1222 and about 25 had received two doses of the MenACWY control vaccine. Trial participants were enrolled by age into subgroups of 18-55, 56-69 and 70-plus years, and around 150, 28 and 57 TCR-sequenced participants, respectively, were included in these subgroups.

The meaning of the sample's time point label: about 28 days (+/-7) after the second vaccine dose. In the paper's terms, the treatment or condition label means: meningococcal conjugate vaccine given as trial control. The vaccinee samples were drawn from two UK trials, COV001 and COV002, one of which was a single-blind randomized controlled phase 2/3 trial testing AZD1222 (ChAdOx1 nCoV-19) in healthy adults. Trial participant PBMC samples were collected at day 0 and day 28 after the second dose for TCRbeta chain sequencing. Summary of the overall study and its limitations: Vaccine-associated CD4 TCRs spanned the whole spike protein, with dominant responses in regions 160-218 and 743-854. After two AZD1222 doses, both the breadth and the depth of spike-specific TCRs were significantly higher than at day 0 and than in MenACWY recipients. Participants were mostly white British and included more females than males, and it was suggested by the authors that clonal diversity may have been underestimated. Only 5 to 7 AZD1222 recipients were SARS-CoV-2 seropositive at baseline, limiting conclusions about previously exposed vaccinees. Reportedly, close to half of the unique spike-specific TCRs recognized epitopes lying outside the regions that are mutated in the B.1.351 and B.1.1.7 variants. In the small 56-69-year group, the increase in depth fell short of significance, most likely because of low power. Because no samples from the day 14 peak response were available, repertoires could be characterized only after the peak T cell response.

The origin of this receptor is an adult who received the MenACWY meningococcal vaccine as a control. The chain uses TRBV29-1 and TRBJ1-1; TRBD1 lines up with 7 middle nucleotides. Sequencing used peripheral blood, obtained 28 days after the second dose of the MenACWY control vaccine. The bases are TGCAGCGTTTTGGGACAGACCCTTGAAGCTTTCTTT. It encodes CSVLGQTLEAFF.